This T cell receptor beta chain was retrieved from a study of cytomegalovirus exposure and HLA in healthy donors. Donors sampled were nominally healthy, though unrecorded immune exposures were likely. Concerning this clone itself: What it binds is unknown.

The study, taken as a whole, reports: Several top significant clusters appeared, in a later analysis, to be linked to common viral pathogens. Researchers counted around 180 TCR beta chains as cytomegalovirus-associated.

V shed 0 bases, J shed 2 bases, and the junction held 3 bases outside the gene matches. The CDR3 is 15 residues long. Germline loops: CDR1 SGHRS, CDR2 YFSETQ. Primers for the PCR totalled 60 Vbeta and 13 Jbeta. Authors' data handling: In a later analysis, the count reached some 88 million unique TCR beta chains, with 9 million to 11 million shared. This table comes from immunoSEQ multiplex PCR, and its TCRdb copy is limited to in-frame clones, with some not included. V and J calls and clone size are those listed in that table; D and trimming were worked out from the DNA. The top ten clones hold 2.7% of a sample with roughly 130,000 clones, 75% to 85% of them seen once.

The receptor comes from a man in his fifties or sixties in good health and CMV-seronegative. J is TRBJ2-5 and V is TRBV5-1; the match to TRBD2 covers 8 bases. Sequencing used PBMCs. The CDR3 DNA reads as TGCGCCAGCAGCTTGGTTCCTAGCGGGCAAGAGACCCAGTACTTC. It yields the protein CASSLVPSGQETQYF.